Presented here are 29 T cell receptor beta chains from one specimen sequenced in a study of shared clonotypes between healthy human individuals. Clones were read by immunoSEQ multiplex PCR, and TCRdb kept only the in-frame ones, dropping some. The sample yields approximately 2,300,000 clones, around 93% seen once. Sequenced input: naive CD4+ T cells from PBMCs. Indicated subset: CD45RA+ positively selected. The receptors originated from a young man in good health. Some clones in this sample may be carry-over from other donors' samples.

V gene TRBV19 combines with J gene TRBJ1-5, with D possibly being TRBD1 (5 bases). Germline assignment: CDR1 LNHDA and CDR2 SQIVND (reference sequence). This CDR3 is built from 18 residues. Trimming took 5 bases from V and 0 from J, leaving 20 bases between them. This chain's CDR3 is CASSPLGEGRNSNQPQHF. CDR3 nucleotide sequence: TGTGCCAGTAGTCCACTGGGGGAGGGTAGGAATAGCAATCAGCCCCAGCATTTT.

The chain couples TRBV5-6 to TRBJ1-3; 10 bases are a match to TRBD1. Per the germline V gene, CDR1 is SGHDT and CDR2 is YYEEEE. This CDR3 is 16 amino acids long. V dropped 0 bases and J dropped 2; count of bases not matched to a gene: 2. The CDR3: CASSLGQGAPGNTIYF. The DNA of the CDR3 is TGTGCCAGCAGCTTGGGACAGGGGGCGCCTGGAAACACCATATATTTT.

This chain connects TRBV5-1 to TRBJ1-6; D perhaps matches TRBD1 (6 bases). The CDR3 sequence is 16 residues long. The germline V gene has CDR1 SGHRS and CDR2 YFSETQ. With 4 bases removed from V and 7 bases from J, the gap between germline ends came to 18 bases. CDR3: CASSRPGGRGNSPLHF. The CDR3 bases are TGCGCCAGCAGCCGGCCCGGGGGCAGGGGAAATTCACCCCTCCACTTT.

The chain employs TRBV6-1 and TRBJ2-5, with D perhaps TRBD1 or TRBD2 (6 bases each). Germline CDR1 is MNHNS and CDR2 is SASEGT. This CDR3 comprises 16 residues. Trimming pared 4 bases from V and 1 base from J, leaving 16 bases between. The CDR3: CASSGPPGDSQETQYF. The CDR3 bases are TGTGCCAGCAGTGGGCCTCCAGGGGACTCCCAAGAGACCCAGTACTTC.

This chain links TRBV11-2 with TRBJ2-1, with TRBD2 matching 10 bases. CDR1 and CDR2 (germline): SGHAT, FQNNGV. V lost 3 bases to trimming and J lost 4 bases; unmatched junction nucleotides: 3. The CDR3 runs to 15 residues. CDR3 nucleotide sequence: TGTGCCAGCAGCTTCGGACTAGCGGAGTACAATGAGCAGTTCTTC. As protein: CASSFGLAEYNEQFF.

The chain recombines TRBV11-3 with TRBJ2-1, with TRBD2 matching 10 bases. Germline-derived CDR1 and CDR2 are SGHNT and YENEEA. V lost 5 bases to trimming and J lost 6 bases; unmatched junction nucleotides: 7. The CDR3 sequence is 15 residues long. The CDR3 sequence is CASSMTSGSFNEQFF. In DNA, the CDR3 is TGTGCCAGCAGCATGACTAGCGGGTCGTTCAATGAGCAGTTCTTC.

In DNA, the CDR3 is TGTGCCAGCAGCCCGCGGGGCAGGGGTTCACCCCTCCACTTT. Protein: CASSPRGRGSPLHF. The rearrangement links TRBV6-5 to TRBJ1-6; tentatively, D is TRBD1 (6 bases). CDR1 MNHEY and CDR2 SVGAGI come from the germline V gene. V was cut by 6 bases and J by 9 bases, with 15 bases left in between. The CDR3 is 14 residues long.

V usage is TRBV4-3 and J usage is TRBJ2-2; D call uncertain. Deletions cut 5 bases from V and 7 bases from J, with 17 bases between. The V gene's germline CDR1 is LGHNA and CDR2 YSLEER. The CDR3 has 15 amino acids. The CDR3 sequence: CASSSSPRPSGELFF. The CDR3 DNA is TGCGCCAGCAGCAGTTCCCCACGGCCCAGCGGGGAGCTGTTTTTT.

V and J are TRBV5-4 and TRBJ1-1, with a tentative D call TRBD1 (5 bases). V lost 2 bases to trimming and J lost 14 bases, with 16 bases between them. The CDR3 is made up of 12 amino acids. Germline V gives CDR1 SGHNT, CDR2 YYREEE (reference sequence). CDR3 bases: TGTGCCAGCAGCTTTACTGGGGGGGAAGGGTTCTTT. Encoded protein: CASSFTGGEGFF.

CDR3: CASSLGQHTEAFF. CDR3 nucleotide sequence: TGTGCCAGCAGCCTCGGACAGCACACTGAAGCTTTCTTT. The J gene is TRBJ1-1, the V gene TRBV28; tentatively, D is TRBD1 (6 bases). This CDR3 is 13 amino acids long. Germline CDR1 and CDR2: MDHEN and SYDVKM. Trimming pared 6 bases from V and 3 bases from J, leaving 11 bases between.

The chain employs TRBV4-1 and TRBJ1-4; possible D gene TRBD1, 6 bases. The ends were cut back, 0 bases at V and 5 bases at J, with 16 bases in the middle. Per the germline V gene, CDR1 is MGHRA and CDR2 is YSYEKL. CDR3 length: 17 amino acids. CDR3 sequence (DNA): TGCGCCAGCAGCCAAGAAAATTTGGGGGCGCAGAATGAAAAACTGTTTTTT. This translates into CASSQENLGAQNEKLFF.

The chain recombines TRBV7-5 with TRBJ2-4; TRBD2 reflects the table's D call only, with no check against the DNA. TRBV7-5 has pseudogene status. The CDR3 loop spans 16 amino acids. The CDR3 loop reads CARSLVRGPVKNIQYF. CDR3 in DNA: TGTGCCAGAAGCTTAGTGCGGGGGCCAGTCAAAAACATTCAGTACTTC.

This rearrangement joins TRBV29-1 to TRBJ2-7; 14 bases align to TRBD2. Germline V gene lookup returns CDR1 SQVTM and CDR2 ANQGSEA. The CDR3 consists of 16 residues. The V gene end was trimmed by 6 bases and the J gene end by 4 bases; junction bases not matched to a gene: 11. Here the CDR3 reads CSVGWGLAGDPYEQYF. In DNA form, the CDR3 reads TGCAGCGTCGGGTGGGGACTAGCGGGAGATCCGTACGAGCAGTACTTC.

The chain is built from TRBV9 and TRBJ1-2, with a tentative D call TRBD1 (5 bases). The length of the CDR3 is 15 residues. CDR1 SGDLS and CDR2 YYNGEE come from the germline V gene. V was clipped by 3 bases and J by 8 bases, with 20 bases between them. The CDR3 DNA reads as TGTGCCAGCAGCGAGGGACTCCGGGATTTGATCGGCTACACCTTC. This codes for CASSEGLRDLIGYTF.

The chain joins TRBV29-1 to TRBJ2-3; 10 positions agree with TRBD1. The CDR3 totals 15 residues. V shed 3 bases and J 3 bases; nucleotides not matched to a gene: 6. CDR1 is SQVTM, CDR2 ANQGSEA, per germline. CDR3 region: CSVEYWDRGTDTQYF. CDR3 sequence (DNA): TGCAGCGTTGAGTATTGGGACAGGGGAACAGATACGCAGTATTTT.

V gene TRBV18 combines with J gene TRBJ2-5; D assignment may be TRBD1 or TRBD2 (5 bases each). Per the germline V gene, CDR1 is KGHSH and CDR2 is LQKENI. The CDR3 is 15 amino acids. V shed 3 bases and J shed 5 bases, with 16 bases lying between them. In DNA, the CDR3 is TGTGCCAGCTCACCGGTGGGGGATGACTGGGAGACCCAGTACTTC. This codes for CASSPVGDDWETQYF.

The CDR3 region is CASSYWTGGNSPLHF. In nucleotides, the CDR3 is TGTGCCAGCAGTTACTGGACAGGGGGTAATTCACCCCTCCACTTT. The J gene is TRBJ1-6, the V gene TRBV6-6; the match to TRBD1 covers 10 bases. Trimming took 1 base from V and 6 from J; bases not matched to a gene: 0. In germline, CDR1 is MNHNY, CDR2 SVGAGI (reference sequence). This CDR3 has 15 amino acids.

The rearrangement uses TRBV7-2 and TRBJ1-1, with 7 bases identical to TRBD1. This CDR3 is built from 16 residues. Germline lookup yields CDR1 SGHTA and CDR2 FQGNSA. J lost 0 bases, V lost 5 bases, and 9 bases had no gene match. The CDR3 sequence is CASSTSGTEMNTEAFF. DNA for the CDR3: TGTGCCAGCAGCACTAGTGGGACAGAAATGAACACTGAAGCTTTCTTT.

The chain recombines TRBV9 with TRBJ2-1; TRBD2 aligns across 7 bases. Trimming cost V 4 bases and J 10 bases; bases outside gene matches: 11. The CDR3 spans 14 residues. CDR1 SGDLS and CDR2 YYNGEE come from the germline V gene. The chain's CDR3 is CASSSRDYSQEQFF. The CDR3 DNA reads as TGTGCCAGCAGCTCCCGGGACTATTCTCAGGAGCAGTTCTTC.

This clone came up once. The chain carries TRBV7-3 and TRBJ2-4, with 10 bases that match TRBD2. CDR1 is SGHTA, CDR2 FQGTGA, per germline. This CDR3 spans 13 amino acids. CDR3 coding DNA: TGTGTACAGGGACTAGCGGCCAAAAACATTCAGTACTTC. It is translated as CVQGLAAKNIQYF.

This sequence joins TRBV19 and TRBJ2-2; the D gene is possibly TRBD2 (6 bases). The ends were cut back, 7 bases at V and 2 bases at J, with 8 bases in the middle. Germline V gene data show CDR1 as LNHDA and CDR2 as SQIVND (reference sequence). The CDR3 sequence is 13 residues long. The CDR3 loop is CASKDYNTGELFF. CDR3 nucleotide sequence: TGTGCCAGTAAGGACTATAACACCGGGGAGCTGTTTTTT.

The chain carries TRBV14 and TRBJ2-1; TRBD2 aligns across 7 bases. The CDR3 is 17 residues long. V dropped 0 bases and J dropped 3; count of bases not matched to a gene: 8. Germline-derived CDR1 and CDR2 are SGHDN and FVKESK. The CDR3 here is CASSQDPRGLIYNEQFF. In DNA form, the CDR3 reads TGTGCCAGCAGCCAAGATCCTAGGGGACTAATCTACAATGAGCAGTTCTTC.

The CDR3 DNA reads as TGTGCCAGCAGCTTGGCCCCTAGCGGGAGCTACGAGCAGTACTTC. Its translation: CASSLAPSGSYEQYF. This chain connects TRBV5-4 to TRBJ2-7; 10 nucleotides line up with TRBD2. Germline trimming cut 0 bases from V and 3 bases from J; bases unmatched to any gene: 3. Germline loops: CDR1 SGHNT, CDR2 YYREEE (reference sequence). This CDR3 is built from 15 residues.

This chain links TRBV29-1 with TRBJ2-3; 12 nucleotides align to TRBD2. J was trimmed by 2 bases and V by 5 bases; bases with no gene match: 5. The length of the CDR3 is 15 residues. Germline V gene data show CDR1 as SQVTM and CDR2 as ANQGSEA. In DNA form, the CDR3 reads TGCAGCGTTAAACTAGCGGGAGGCCCCACAGATACGCAGTATTTT. Translating gives CSVKLAGGPTDTQYF.

The V gene is TRBV5-1, the J gene TRBJ1-2, with 10 bases matching TRBD1. CDR3 length: 16 amino acids. Germline V CDR1 and CDR2: SGHRS, YFSETQ. The V gene end was trimmed by 3 bases and the J gene end by 8 bases; junction bases not matched to a gene: 13. The DNA of the CDR3 is TGCGCCAGCAGCTATACGCCTTCGGACAGGGGGAACGGCTACACCTTC. It codes for CASSYTPSDRGNGYTF.

V usage is TRBV7-9 and J usage is TRBJ1-2; TRBD1 might be the D (5 bases). Germline V gives CDR1 SEHNR, CDR2 FQNEAQ (reference sequence). The CDR3 totals 13 residues. Trimming removed 5 bases at V and 9 bases at J, with 16 bases between. The DNA of the CDR3 is TGTGCCAGCAGCCCGACTACCGGGACGAGCTACACCTTC. The encoded protein is CASSPTTGTSYTF. Based on the CDR3 plus reference TRBV7-9 and TRBJ1-2, the full variable domain is DTGVSQNPRHKITKRGQNVTFRCDPISEHNRLYWYRQTLGQGPEFLTYFQNEAQLEKSRLLSDRFSAERPKGSFSTLEIQRTEQGDSAMYLCASSPTTGTSYTFGSGTRLTVV.

The chain couples TRBV7-2 to TRBJ1-1; D is undetermined. The CDR3 is made up of 13 amino acids. Per the germline V gene, CDR1 is SGHTA and CDR2 is FQGNSA. The V and J ends lost 1 base and 5 bases respectively, with 8 bases between them. The CDR3 region is CASSLGIGTEAFF. The CDR3 DNA reads as TGTGCCAGCAGCTTAGGGATAGGTACTGAAGCTTTCTTT.

This chain uses TRBV28 with TRBJ2-3; perhaps TRBD2 as D (5 bases). Germline lookup yields CDR1 MDHEN and CDR2 SYDVKM. The CDR3 sequence is 16 residues long. Trimming stripped 7 bases from V and 4 bases from J, with 21 bases between. The CDR3 reads CASMMWTFKASDTQYF. In DNA form, the CDR3 reads TGTGCCAGCATGATGTGGACTTTCAAGGCATCAGATACGCAGTATTTT.

The chain links TRBV7-3 to TRBJ2-1; a weak D match, TRBD2 (6 bases). The CDR3 is 14 residues long. CDR1 is SGHTA, CDR2 FQGTGA, per germline. The V and J ends lost 3 bases and 9 bases respectively, with 15 bases between them. The CDR3 nucleotides read TGTGCCAGCAGCTTGACTAGGGATGAAGGTGAGCAGTTCTTC. Its translation is CASSLTRDEGEQFF.